Listed below are T cell receptor beta chains from one sample, sequenced in a study of CD8 T cells in ankylosing spondylitis. TCRdb independently ran MiXCR on the 5' RACE reads; one entry per CDR3 protein. The sample yields about 420,000 distinct CDR3 sequences, 20% to 25% seen once. Sequencing was carried out using blood, either unsorted or a sorted T cell fraction (not recorded which). The source is a male donor with ankylosing spondylitis. Both conserved end residues are trimmed from each CDR3. Each record gives: V gene, CDR3 protein.

V gene: TRBV6-1; CDR3 protein: ASSRRLASTDTQY
V gene: TRBV15; CDR3 protein: ATSGMDRYQTQH
V gene: TRBV3-1; CDR3 protein: ASSQASVEKLF
V gene: TRBV27; CDR3 protein: ASSFSRGHTEAF
V gene: TRBV5-1; CDR3 protein: ASSYRTASGTQETQY
V gene: TRBV6-2/TRBV6-3; CDR3 protein: ASSSTSGSPMYEQY
V gene: TRBV11-2; CDR3 protein: ASTLRWLAGSTDTQY
V gene: TRBV28; CDR3 protein: ASSGKGADGYT
V gene: TRBV27; CDR3 protein: ASSPRWNSYEQY
V gene: TRBV20-1; CDR3 protein: SARSGGPTGELF
V gene: TRBV29-1; CDR3 protein: SVAGTSGVSYEQY
V gene: TRBV5-1; CDR3 protein: ASSGGTSGSPDTQY
V gene: TRBV12-3/TRBV12-4; CDR3 protein: ASSLMGQGGETQY
V gene: TRBV12-3/TRBV12-4; CDR3 protein: ASSHRQGNQPQH
V gene: TRBV11-2; CDR3 protein: ASSLAGSQYGYT
V gene: TRBV5-1; CDR3 protein: ASSLATARYNEQF
V gene: TRBV19; CDR3 protein: ASSISFDPYNEQF
V gene: TRBV6-1; CDR3 protein: ASGGRSGSTDTQY
V gene: TRBV5-1; CDR3 protein: ASSFGRPAVDEQF
V gene: TRBV5-5; CDR3 protein: ASSLGPGGSSYEQY
V gene: TRBV20-1; CDR3 protein: SARTGTVPYEQY
V gene: TRBV3-1; CDR3 protein: ASSSSGRAFHEQF
V gene: TRBV20-1; CDR3 protein: SASGTGGRETQY
V gene: TRBV25-1; CDR3 protein: ASSESGRQNTEAF
V gene: TRBV5-6; CDR3 protein: ASSFVRGPGGELF
V gene: TRBV18; CDR3 protein: ASSKSQETQY
V gene: TRBV5-1; CDR3 protein: ASTPQWGERQPQH
V gene: TRBV10-3; CDR3 protein: AIALDSPRDEQF
V gene: TRBV5-1; CDR3 protein: ASSLSTEAEAF
V gene: TRBV29-1; CDR3 protein: SVEAAETQY
V gene: TRBV27; CDR3 protein: ARSDCGDEQY
V gene: TRBV11-3; CDR3 protein: ASSKGMGQRETQY
V gene: TRBV20-1; CDR3 protein: SASLGSGTGELF
V gene: TRBV9; CDR3 protein: ASSAYLAGFDEQF
V gene: TRBV6-1; CDR3 protein: ASSVTGSVGYGYT
V gene: TRBV10-2; CDR3 protein: ASKPGLVTDTQY
V gene: TRBV29-1; CDR3 protein: SAPDYPTNEQF
V gene: TRBV28; CDR3 protein: ASRPGGVSGELF
V gene: TRBV2; CDR3 protein: ASSDVWDRGPNEQF
V gene: TRBV19; CDR3 protein: ASSVQGFGTEAF
V gene: TRBV20-1; CDR3 protein: SARDGSTNEKLF
V gene: TRBV12-3/TRBV12-4; CDR3 protein: ASSPGQTYEQY
V gene: TRBV4-1; CDR3 protein: ASSQVPTSAAYEQY
V gene: TRBV5-1; CDR3 protein: ASSISGYRNQPQH
V gene: TRBV18; CDR3 protein: ASSPPSRPSYEQY
V gene: TRBV4-1; CDR3 protein: ASSQGPTGRETQY
V gene: TRBV30; CDR3 protein: AWSASGDGEQY
V gene: TRBV18; CDR3 protein: ASSPGLSETQY
V gene: TRBV5-1; CDR3 protein: ASSRTPGLAGEQY
V gene: TRBV7-9; CDR3 protein: ASSLFGGQETQY
V gene: TRBV6-1; CDR3 protein: ASSRPPRGPYNEQF
V gene: TRBV29-1; CDR3 protein: SVGQRVNYGYT